The 25 T cell receptor beta chains below all came from one sample that was sequenced in a study of blood T cell repertoires in COVID-19. This table comes from immunoSEQ multiplex PCR, and its TCRdb copy is limited to in-frame clones, with some not included. The sample has 200,000 or so clones, 88% seen once. The sequenced sample was PBMCs or T cells enriched from blood (not recorded which). The receptors were gathered from a woman aged 25 to 39 who had recovered from COVID-19.

This clone was detected only once. This chain joins TRBV27 and TRBJ1-5; D not certain. Per germline, CDR1 MNHEY and CDR2 SMNVEV (reference sequence). V shed 3 bases and J shed 5 bases, with 8 bases lying between them. The CDR3 sequence is 13 residues long. The CDR3 loop is CASSFGGDQPQHF. The CDR3, as DNA: TGTGCCAGCAGTTTTGGAGGAGATCAGCCCCAGCATTTT.

This chain links TRBV7-3 with TRBJ1-1; D not certain. The CDR3 is 13 residues long. In germline, CDR1 is SGHTA, CDR2 FQGTGA. The V end lost 1 base, the J end lost 7 bases, and 10 bases lay between the germline ends. The CDR3 spells CASSLKAGLEAFF. CDR3 DNA sequence: TGTGCCAGCAGCTTAAAGGCAGGCCTTGAAGCTTTCTTT.

The CDR3 DNA is TGCGCCAGCAGCTCCCCAACAGGGGGCGAGACAGATACGCAGTATTTT. Translated: CASSSPTGGETDTQYF. The V and J genes are TRBV5-1 and TRBJ2-3; 9 bases match TRBD1. J was trimmed by 3 bases and V by 3 bases; bases with no gene match: 8. The germline gives CDR1 SGHRS, CDR2 YFSETQ. The CDR3 is 16 amino acids.

CDR3 loop: CASSPQAGGQETQYF. In nucleotides, the CDR3 is TGTGCCAGCAGCCCTCAAGCGGGGGGGCAAGAGACCCAGTACTTC. The rearrangement uses TRBV5-4 and TRBJ2-5; 10 nucleotides align to TRBD2. CDR1 is SGHNT, CDR2 YYREEE, per germline (reference sequence). This CDR3 is built from 15 residues. J lost 2 bases, V lost 4 bases, and 5 bases had no gene match.

The J gene is TRBJ2-1, the V gene TRBV7-2; 10 nucleotides line up with TRBD2. The CDR3 sequence is 15 residues long. The V and J ends lost 3 bases and 7 bases, in that order; junction bases with no gene match: 6. Per germline, CDR1 SGHTA and CDR2 FQGNSA. Here the CDR3 DNA reads TGTGCCAGCAGCTTCCCAGCGGGGGGGCTAAATGAGCAGTTCTTC. Protein product: CASSFPAGGLNEQFF. The full variable domain, in which reference TRBV7-2 and TRBJ2-1 provide the parts outside the CDR3, is GAGVSQSPSNKVTEKGKDVELRCDPISGHTALYWYRQSLGQGLEFLIYFQGNSAPDKSGLPSDRFSAERTGGSVSTLTIQRTQQEDSAVYLCASSFPAGGLNEQFFGPGTRLTVL.

The J gene is TRBJ1-5, the V gene TRBV29-1; 7 bases line up with TRBD1. J gave up 0 bases and V 7 bases, and 6 bases lay outside the gene matches. This CDR3 has 14 residues. Germline values: CDR1 SQVTM, CDR2 ANQGSEA. The CDR3 here is CSAGDSNSNQPQHF. CDR3 DNA sequence: TGCAGCGCTGGGGACAGCAATAGCAATCAGCCCCAGCATTTT.

The chain couples TRBV9 to TRBJ1-1; the match to TRBD1 covers 8 bases. The CDR3 totals 14 residues. With V trimmed by 4 bases and J by 4 bases, 6 bases remained unmatched. Germline V lookup: CDR1 SGDLS, CDR2 YYNGEE. The CDR3 here is CASSLQGEGTEAFF. The DNA of the CDR3 is TGTGCCAGCAGCTTACAGGGGGAGGGCACTGAAGCTTTCTTT.

The chain has TRBV5-1 and TRBJ1-2; D is unclear. The CDR3 loop spans 13 amino acids. Trimming removed 1 base from V and 4 bases from J, with 8 bases in between. Germline CDR1 SGHRS, CDR2 YFSETQ. CDR3 region: CASSLTDGYGYTF. The CDR3, as DNA: TGCGCCAGCAGCTTGACAGACGGCTATGGCTACACCTTC.

As DNA, the CDR3 is TGTGCCAGCAGTTTAAGACAGAGGGGGAACTATGGCTACACCTTC. Protein sequence: CASSLRQRGNYGYTF. The V call is TRBV27, the J call TRBJ1-2, with D possibly TRBD1 on 6 matching bases. CDR1 is MNHEY and CDR2 is SMNVEV in the germline V gene (reference sequence). Trimming pared 2 bases from V and 2 bases from J, leaving 12 bases between. This CDR3 is built from 15 residues.

The chain links TRBV5-1 to TRBJ2-2, with D possibly matching TRBD1 (6 bases). V lost 1 base and J 0 bases, leaving 13 bases between the germline ends. The CDR3 spans 17 residues. Looked up from germline, CDR1 is SGHRS and CDR2 is YFSETQ. The chain's CDR3 is CASSLRQGRSNTGELFF. The CDR3 nucleotides read TGCGCCAGCAGCTTGAGGCAGGGGCGCTCGAACACCGGGGAGCTGTTTTTT.

This chain connects TRBV7-3 to TRBJ2-5; possibly TRBD2 for D (5 bases). Germline CDR1 and CDR2: SGHTA and FQGTGA. CDR3 size: 12 residues. V lost 2 bases, J lost 4 bases, and 5 bases lay in between. CDR3 in amino acids: CASSLAGETQYF. The CDR3 DNA reads TGTGCCAGCAGCTTAGCGGGAGAGACCCAGTACTTC.

V is TRBV5-1 and J is TRBJ1-3; D gene unclear. V shed 5 bases and J shed 4 bases, with 13 bases lying between them. There are 14 residues in the CDR3. CDR1 SGHRS and CDR2 YFSETQ come from the germline V gene. Here the CDR3 DNA reads TGCGCCAGCAGAGTCGGGGATATGGGAAACACCATATATTTT. It is translated as CASRVGDMGNTIYF.

This chain joins TRBV6-5 and TRBJ1-4; D call uncertain. The CDR3 spans 12 residues. Trimming removed 6 bases from V and 7 bases from J, with 9 bases in between. The germline V gene has CDR1 MNHEY and CDR2 SVGAGI. The DNA for the CDR3 is TGTGCCAGCAGCGACTATCTTGAAAAACTGTTTTTT. It specifies CASSDYLEKLFF.

As to this clone: This sample also contains other DNA sequences that code for the same CDR3. The rearrangement joins TRBV19 to TRBJ1-2; 7 bases are a match to TRBD1. CDR1 is LNHDA and CDR2 is SQIVND in the germline V gene (reference sequence). With V trimmed by 8 bases and J by 4 bases, 4 bases remained unmatched. The CDR3 spans 12 residues. The CDR3 nucleotides are TGTGCCAGTCGGACAGGAGCCTATGGCTACACCTTC. As protein: CASRTGAYGYTF.

The chain joins TRBV15 to TRBJ1-4; TRBD1 matches 10 bases. The germline CDR1 and CDR2 sequences are LNHNV and YYDKDF (reference sequence). Trimming took 5 bases from V and 3 from J; bases not matched to a gene: 6. This CDR3 has 16 residues. The CDR3 nucleotides read TGTGCCACCAGCGATCGGGACAGGGGTTCTAATGAAAAACTGTTTTTT. This translates into CATSDRDRGSNEKLFF.

This sequence joins TRBV28 and TRBJ2-1; 9 bases agree with TRBD2. The CDR3 is made up of 16 amino acids. The junction had 6 bases not matched to a gene; V was cut back by 3 bases and J by 3 bases. Per the germline V gene, CDR1 is MDHEN and CDR2 is SYDVKM. The CDR3 loop reads CASSLVAGDSYNEQFF. The CDR3 coding sequence is TGTGCCAGCAGTTTGGTAGCGGGGGACAGCTACAATGAGCAGTTCTTC.

This chain joins TRBV4-3 and TRBJ2-3, with 8 bases identical to TRBD2. The CDR3 contains 17 residues. Looked up from germline, CDR1 is LGHNA and CDR2 is YSLEER. The V segment lost 0 bases and the J segment 2 bases; nucleotides outside the gene matches: 7. CDR3 region: CASSQDLRGGFTDTQYF. DNA for the CDR3: TGCGCCAGCAGCCAAGATCTTCGCGGGGGGTTCACAGATACGCAGTATTTT.

The chain employs TRBV7-2 and TRBJ2-1; no clear D gene. The CDR3 has 16 residues. V was pared by 1 base and J by 2 bases, with 12 bases between. Germline CDR1 reads SGHTA; CDR2 reads FQGNSA. DNA of the CDR3: TGTGCCAGCAGCTTAGTTGCGCGCGGCCCCTACAATGAGCAGTTCTTC. It specifies CASSLVARGPYNEQFF.

This clone has more than one count but fewer than ten. The V call is TRBV20-1, the J call TRBJ2-7; D is unclear. Germline CDR1 reads DFQATT; CDR2 reads SNEGSKA (reference sequence). Trimming shortened V by 3 bases and J by 7 bases, and 13 bases separated the two germline ends. CDR3 size: 12 residues. This CDR3 is CSASLGSQEQYF. The CDR3, as DNA: TGCAGTGCTAGTCTAGGAAGTCAAGAGCAGTACTTC.

The chain employs TRBV5-1 and TRBJ1-3, with TRBD1 as a possible D gene (6 bases). Germline CDR1 and CDR2: SGHRS and YFSETQ. V lost 3 bases and J lost 2, with 9 bases in between. The CDR3 runs 14 residues. The CDR3 loop is CASSSQGPGNTIYF. Written as DNA, the CDR3 is TGCGCCAGCAGCTCACAGGGTCCTGGAAACACCATATATTTT.

About this clone itself: Other nucleotide sequences from this sample produce the same CDR3. The genes are TRBV7-9 and TRBJ1-1; D is unclear. The CDR3 totals 14 residues. Germline V gene lookup returns CDR1 SEHNR and CDR2 FQNEAQ (reference sequence). V was shortened by 0 bases and J by 4 bases, with 9 bases between the two germline ends. As DNA, the CDR3 is TGTGCCAGCAGCTTAGCACGGGGTTTCACTGAAGCTTTCTTT. Translated: CASSLARGFTEAFF.

Comments on this clone: Other nucleotide sequences in the sample specify the same CDR3. This rearrangement joins TRBV20-1 to TRBJ2-7; 9 nucleotides align to TRBD2. From germline, CDR1 is DFQATT and CDR2 SNEGSKA (reference sequence). V lost 6 bases to trimming and J lost 0 bases; unmatched junction nucleotides: 3. The CDR3 runs to 13 residues. The CDR3 is CSASSGGSYEQYF. For the CDR3, the DNA is TGCAGTGCCAGTAGCGGGGGCTCCTACGAGCAGTACTTC.

The V call is TRBV10-3, the J call TRBJ1-5, with 9 nucleotides matching TRBD1. The CDR3 spans 15 residues. V dropped 2 bases and J dropped 5; count of bases not matched to a gene: 4. Germline assignment: CDR1 ENHRY and CDR2 SYGVKD. The CDR3 region is CAISERWTGDQPQHF. CDR3 DNA: TGTGCCATCAGTGAGAGATGGACAGGGGATCAGCCCCAGCATTTT.

The rearrangement joins TRBV11-1 to TRBJ2-3; unclear D gene. The CDR3 length is 15 residues. Trimming left V 4 bases short and J 2 bases short, with 13 bases between. Germline V gives CDR1 SGHAT, CDR2 FQDESV (reference sequence). The CDR3 here is CASSSLQANTDTQYF. CDR3 sequence (DNA): TGTGCCAGCAGCTCCCTTCAAGCCAACACAGATACGCAGTATTTT.

The rearrangement joins TRBV4-1 to TRBJ1-1; perhaps TRBD1 as D (6 bases). Between the trimmed V and J ends, which lost 0 bases and 0 bases, there was a span of 20 bases. Germline V gene data show CDR1 as MGHRA and CDR2 as YSYEKL. The CDR3 has 19 amino acids. The CDR3 DNA is TGCGCCAGCAGCCAAGAGCGGGGGAAGTACAGGGTAATGAACACTGAAGCTTTCTTT. Translated: CASSQERGKYRVMNTEAFF.